The sequence of this T cell receptor beta chain was determined in a study of Graves' ophthalmopathy and Graves' hyperthyroidism. Across the whole study: Stable hyperthyroidism denotes an absence of ophthalmopathy throughout 18 months of follow-up.

RNA served as the template for amplifying TCR beta CDR3 regions. The first round was an RT-PCR with HTBI primers, and the second round was a multiplex PCR. A single record per CDR3 protein comes from TCRdb applying MiXCR to the multiplex PCR reads. The repertoire includes around 1.1 million distinct CDR3 sequences, 35% to 40% of them detected once, and over 8.5% sits in the top ten. This clonotype was picked up many times. Its antigen is not identified. Findings and caveats of the study: With a specificity of around 77% and a sensitivity of approximately 68%, the model predicted ophthalmopathy progression. Most clonotypes expanded in thyroid above 0.001 frequency were present in blood too. Using 13 signatures, a model distinguished ophthalmopathy from stable hyperthyroidism, reaching around 88% sensitivity and 65% to 84% specificity.

Sequencing was performed on peripheral blood or thyroid tissue (not recorded which). The receptor's source is an adult man with Graves' hyperthyroidism.

The CDR3 spells CASSLWGRGHSNQPQHF. The CDR3 DNA sequence: TGTGCCAGCAGTTTATGGGGTCGAGGCCATAGCAATCAGCCCCAGCATTTT. The genes are TRBV12-3 or TRBV12-4 and TRBJ1-5; no clear D gene. CDR3 length equals 17 residues. Trimming pared 2 bases from V and 0 bases from J, leaving 14 bases between.